Sequencing of this T cell receptor (delta chain) was carried out in a study of Vδ1+ human thymocytes (dated by TCRdb to the late 2010s). In the study overall: As a data resource, the study described the mRNA-level TRG and TRD CDR3 repertoires of highly purified Vdelta1+ thymocytes obtained from young children. Validation of the multiplex-based CDR3 amplicon strategy against 5'RACE-based CDR3 amplicon generation methods had been performed previously. Study-wide findings and limitations: Donors shared many TRG clonotypes (up to 6.9x10^3), but TRD repertoires were essentially private, with at most 120 shared. Because unexpected Vdelta2 sequences could lead to misinterpretation of bulk repertoire data, the authors recommended using highly purified populations and single-cell validation. No clustering by age or sex was observed, so analyses did not stratify donors by these variables. Despite high sort purity, about a fifth of thymic TRD sequences were Vdelta2 (and few Vdelta3), unlike peripheral blood Vdelta1+ controls. Thymic TRG and TRD repertoires appeared highly polyclonal with Gaussian CDR3 length distributions, unlike oligoclonal peripheral blood repertoires.

Thymic samples were depleted of alphabeta T cells, then CD3+ TCRVdelta1+ TCRVdelta2- thymocytes were FACS-sorted. A purity of about 96% to 99.6% was achieved for sorted Vdelta1+ thymocytes. The thymic specimens were obtained from 7 to 9 paediatric patients who were undergoing corrective cardiac surgery and ranged in age from about 5 days to 16 months. Thymic tissue was dispersed, and mononuclear cells were isolated on a Histopaque-1077 density gradient. Staining used anti-TCRVdelta1 clone TS8.2, anti-TCRVdelta2 clone B6, anti-CD3 clone HIT3a and anti-TCRalphabeta clone IP26 antibodies. From a lookup of the germline V gene, CDR1 and CDR2 are TSWWSYY and QGS. Trimming accounts for 4 bases at V and 0 bases at J, while the number of junction bases matched to no gene is 22. The CDR3 goes from the cysteine to the phenylalanine over 22 residues. Only the CDR3 region is kept as DNA, spanning 66 bases read in frame from base 1.

RNA extraction was performed with the RNeasy mini kit, and reverse transcription was done with Superscript III. CDR3 amplicons were generated by multiplex PCR with pooled V-gene forward primers and a constant-region reverse primer carrying Illumina adaptor overhangs. After gel purification, the amplicons were indexed with Nextera index primers during eight to nine additional PCR cycles and then purified using AMPure XP beads. Sequencing of libraries was performed on an Illumina MiSeq using paired-end 250 bp reads, dual indexing and a roughly 19% PhiX spike-in. For the original study's pipeline: Read quality was checked with FastQC, and TRG read pairs were merged using ea-utils fastq-join. IMGT/HighV-QUEST was used to annotate the sequences, only productive sequences with an unambiguous V-gene assignment were kept, and clonotypes were defined as sequences sharing an identical CDR3 sequence. For downstream analysis, the tools were VDJtools 1.1.1, tcR 2.2.3, Treemap and vegan Shannon diversity in R 3.4.4. TCRdb reprocessed the public data with the CATT caller; entries with the same nucleotide sequence were combined afterwards. V and J calls and clone size were set by TCRdb, not the authors. Within this sample are approximately 19,000 delta-chain clones, with 8% to 10% of them counted one time only. In total, the top ten clones hold over 0.75% of the sample.

This clone was counted a few times. Its antigen is currently not known. It has no much larger one-base neighbor in the sample; base qualities were not kept. Sequenced sample: Vdelta1+ gamma-delta thymocytes from the thymus. The intended sense of this specimen's cell subset or site label: FACS-sorted CD3+ TCRalphabeta- TCRVdelta1+ TCRVdelta2- thymocytes. The TCR sequence derives from a child in the first two years of life who had congenital heart surgery. The V gene is TRDV1 and the J gene is TRDJ1, with 11 junctional bases fitting TRDD3. In nucleotide form, the sequence is TGTGCTCTTGGGGCATTCCTACGTGAGAAGCTGGGGGATACCCGACACACCGATAAACTCATCTTT. Its translation is CALGAFLREKLGDTRHTDKLIF.